The 15 T cell receptor beta chains in this list originate from one sample, sequenced in a study of blood T cell repertoires in COVID-19. Profiling relied on immunoSEQ multiplex PCR, and the TCRdb table lists in-frame clones only, not all of them. The sample lists 350,000 to 450,000 clones; about 89% were seen once. The source material was peripheral blood. Receptor source: a man aged 40-55 years with acute or convalescent COVID-19.

Here the CDR3 DNA reads TGTGCCAGCAGCCCGGCTAGCGGGAGGGAAGAAGTTTACGAGCAGTACTTC. Amino acids: CASSPASGREEVYEQYF. The chain links TRBV6-2 or TRBV6-3 to TRBJ2-7; 12 nucleotides match TRBD2. V lost 6 bases to trimming and J lost 4 bases; unmatched junction nucleotides: 13. Germline V CDR1 and CDR2: MNHEY, SVGEGT. The length of the CDR3 is 17 residues.

The rearrangement links TRBV14 to TRBJ1-6, with 9 bases lining up with TRBD1. V was pared by 4 bases and J by 9 bases, with 4 bases of the junction left unmatched. Looked up from germline, CDR1 is SGHDN and CDR2 is FVKESK. The CDR3 covers 14 residues. The chain's CDR3 is CASSRLDRGSPLHF. The CDR3 nucleotides read TGTGCCAGCAGCCGACTGGACAGGGGTTCACCCCTCCACTTT.

The chain is built from TRBV5-6 and TRBJ1-2, with D possibly being TRBD1 (5 bases). V lost 5 bases to trimming and J lost 8 bases, with 13 bases between them. The CDR3 runs 12 residues. Germline V lookup: CDR1 SGHDT, CDR2 YYEEEE. This CDR3 is CASRGGVRGYTF. The CDR3 bases are TGTGCCAGCAGGGGAGGGGTGCGCGGCTACACCTTC.

The chain combines TRBV9 with TRBJ2-1, with D tentatively TRBD2 (6 bases). The V end was cut by 7 bases, the J end by 5 bases, with 10 bases between. Germline CDR1 and CDR2: SGDLS and YYNGEE. The CDR3 length is 12 residues. The chain's CDR3 is CASQGLNNEQFF. The CDR3 region has the DNA TGTGCCAGCCAGGGACTTAACAATGAGCAGTTCTTC. Drawing the rest from reference TRBV9 and TRBJ2-1, the complete variable domain is DSGVTQTPKHLITATGQRVTLRCSPRSGDLSVYWYQQSLDQGLQFLIQYYNGEERAKGNILERFSAQQFPDLHSELNLSSLELGDSALYFCASQGLNNEQFFGPGTRLTVL.

This clone occurred once. The V and J genes are TRBV4-1 and TRBJ2-7, with D perhaps matching TRBD2 (5 bases). CDR3 length equals 15 residues. Per the germline V gene, CDR1 is MGHRA and CDR2 is YSYEKL. Trimming pared 4 bases from V and 7 bases from J, leaving 20 bases between. CDR3 loop: CASSPLVGETTEQYF. In DNA form, the CDR3 reads TGCGCCAGCAGCCCCCTGGTCGGAGAGACTACGGAGCAGTACTTC.

V usage is TRBV6-5 and J usage is TRBJ2-5; D call uncertain. The CDR3 covers 13 residues. Germline V gene sequence: CDR1 MNHEY, CDR2 SVGAGI. Between the trimmed V and J ends, which lost 6 bases and 2 bases, there was a span of 10 bases. CDR3 DNA sequence: TGTGCCAGCAGCCGACTGTTTCAAGAGACCCAGTACTTC. It translates to CASSRLFQETQYF.

The V and J genes are TRBV6-2 or TRBV6-3 and TRBJ1-1; 12 nucleotides agree with TRBD1. Trimming cost V 6 bases and J 7 bases; bases outside gene matches: 6. CDR1 and CDR2 from the germline V gene are MNHEY and SVGEGT. This CDR3 comprises 14 residues. CDR3 amino acids: CASSPGQGAGEAFF. The CDR3 region has the DNA TGTGCCAGCAGCCCGGGACAGGGGGCGGGTGAAGCTTTCTTT.

The J gene is TRBJ2-3, the V gene TRBV19, with 10 nucleotides matching TRBD2. The CDR3 has 13 residues. V trimming: 11 bases; J trimming: 8 bases; junction bases outside the gene matches: 10. CDR1 and CDR2 from the germline V gene are LNHDA and SQIVND (reference sequence). The CDR3 reads CASDSGGTGTQYF. For the CDR3, the DNA is TGTGCCTCCGATAGCGGGGGGACCGGTACGCAGTATTTT.

This rearrangement joins TRBV30 to TRBJ1-6; maybe TRBD1 (6 bases). The CDR3 runs to 13 residues. Trimming shortened V by 3 bases and J by 6 bases, and 9 bases separated the two germline ends. From germline, CDR1 is GTSNPN and CDR2 SVGIG (reference sequence). As DNA, the CDR3 is TGTGCCTGGAGGGGGGCTACTAATTCACCCCTCCACTTT. This codes for CAWRGATNSPLHF.

The chain has TRBV28 and TRBJ1-1; D gene unclear. CDR3 length: 15 residues. Deletions cut 3 bases from V and 0 bases from J, with 11 bases between. CDR1 and CDR2 (germline): MDHEN, SYDVKM. As DNA, the CDR3 is TGTGCCAGCAGTTTGAGTGAGAGAATGAACACTGAAGCTTTCTTT. This gives the protein CASSLSERMNTEAFF.

This rearrangement joins TRBV13 to TRBJ2-3; 16 nucleotides align to TRBD2. CDR1 is PRHDT, CDR2 FYEKMQ, per germline (reference sequence). The CDR3 totals 18 residues. The J segment lost 6 bases and the V segment lost 4 bases, leaving 10 bases of the junction unmatched. The CDR3 reads CASSSLPGLAGGRDTQYF. The CDR3 DNA is TGTGCCAGCAGCTCCTTGCCGGGACTAGCGGGGGGGCGGGATACGCAGTATTTT.

V gene TRBV18 combines with J gene TRBJ1-3; D might be TRBD1 (6 bases). Trimming cost V 0 bases and J 9 bases, with 18 bases left between them. The CDR3 has 16 amino acids. Germline-derived CDR1 and CDR2 are KGHSH and LQKENI. CDR3: CASSPPSTPQGGTIYF. CDR3 in DNA: TGTGCCAGCTCACCACCGAGTACGCCCCAAGGGGGCACCATATATTTT.

The chain uses TRBV19 and TRBJ1-4; D gene ambiguous. Germline assignment: CDR1 LNHDA and CDR2 SQIVND (reference sequence). V was shortened by 8 bases and J by 8 bases, with 18 bases between the two germline ends. This CDR3 spans 14 amino acids. The CDR3 protein is CASRSPGRGEKLFF. As DNA, the CDR3 is TGTGCCAGTCGGAGTCCGGGCCGCGGGGAAAAACTGTTTTTT.

The chain uses TRBV5-4 and TRBJ2-3, with 12 nucleotides matching TRBD2. After removal of 3 bases from V and 4 bases from J, the junction contained 6 bases not matched to a gene. Germline V lookup: CDR1 SGHNT, CDR2 YYREEE (reference sequence). The CDR3 covers 16 residues. CDR3 sequence (DNA): TGTGCCAGCAGCTCCGGACTAGCGGGGAGGTCAGATACGCAGTATTTT. It encodes CASSSGLAGRSDTQYF.

The chain's CDR3 is CASGFGTEAFF. For the CDR3, the DNA is TGTGCTAGTGGTTTCGGCACTGAAGCTTTCTTT. The chain joins TRBV12-5 to TRBJ1-1; no clear D. The CDR3 covers 11 residues. Germline assignment: CDR1 LGHNT and CDR2 FRNRAP. Trimming took off 3 bases at V and 4 bases at J, with 3 bases between the two ends.